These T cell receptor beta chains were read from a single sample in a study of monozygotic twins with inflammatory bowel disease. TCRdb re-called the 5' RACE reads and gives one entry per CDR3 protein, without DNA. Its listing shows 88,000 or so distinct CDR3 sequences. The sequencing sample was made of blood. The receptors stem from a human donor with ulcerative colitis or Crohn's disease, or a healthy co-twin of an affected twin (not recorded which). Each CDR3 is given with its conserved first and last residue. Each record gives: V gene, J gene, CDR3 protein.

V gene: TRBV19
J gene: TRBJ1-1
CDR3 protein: CASSIGRNTEAFF

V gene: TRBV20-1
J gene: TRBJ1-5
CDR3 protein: CSARIGGGIPNQPQHF

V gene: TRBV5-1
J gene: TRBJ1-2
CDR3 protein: CASSPGTGGVAGYTF

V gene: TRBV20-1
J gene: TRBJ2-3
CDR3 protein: CSALGSWGATDTQYF

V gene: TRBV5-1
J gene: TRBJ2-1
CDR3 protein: CASSPTSGGPLSYNEQFF

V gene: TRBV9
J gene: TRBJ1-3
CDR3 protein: CASSPTGTQNTIYF

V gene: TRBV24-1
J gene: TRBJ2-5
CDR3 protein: CATSDGPKPQETQYF

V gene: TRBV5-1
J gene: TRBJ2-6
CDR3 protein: CASSLAPGQGSSGANVLTF

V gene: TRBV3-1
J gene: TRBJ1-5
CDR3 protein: CASSHSGARVQPQHF

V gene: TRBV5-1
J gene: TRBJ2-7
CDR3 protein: CASSDEDRGAYEQYF

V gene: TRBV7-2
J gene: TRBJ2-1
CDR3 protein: CASSSSLAGGRNEQFF

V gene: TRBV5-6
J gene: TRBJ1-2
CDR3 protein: CASSEWDSLNYGYTF

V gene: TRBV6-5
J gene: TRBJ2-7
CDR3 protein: CASRHGSYEQYF

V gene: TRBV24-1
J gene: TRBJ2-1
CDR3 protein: CATSEADRGSYNEQFF

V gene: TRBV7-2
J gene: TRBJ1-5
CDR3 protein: CASSTKTGGNQPQHF

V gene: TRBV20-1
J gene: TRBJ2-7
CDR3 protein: CSAPYRFSGKPIRPSPPYEQYF

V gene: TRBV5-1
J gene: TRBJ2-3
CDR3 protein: CASRQGRSTDTQYF

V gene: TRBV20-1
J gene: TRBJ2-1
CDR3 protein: CSARDHALAGGTHYNEQFF

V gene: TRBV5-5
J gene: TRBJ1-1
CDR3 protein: CASSSGPMNTEAFF

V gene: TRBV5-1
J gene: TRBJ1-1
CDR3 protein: CASSLEGSTMNTEAFF

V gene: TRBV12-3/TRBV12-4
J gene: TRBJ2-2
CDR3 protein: CASSFLGTGRIGELFF

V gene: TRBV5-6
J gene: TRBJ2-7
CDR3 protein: CASTYGREQYF

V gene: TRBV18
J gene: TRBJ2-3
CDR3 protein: CASSQRTGVTDTQYF

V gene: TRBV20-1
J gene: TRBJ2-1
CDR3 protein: CSARGGDNEQFF

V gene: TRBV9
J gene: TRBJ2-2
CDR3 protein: CASSGLEGGELFF

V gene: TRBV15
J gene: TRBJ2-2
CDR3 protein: CATSRDVKTGELFF

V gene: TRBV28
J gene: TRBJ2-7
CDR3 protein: CASSLRWGDEQYF

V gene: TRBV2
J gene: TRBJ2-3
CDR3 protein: CASSPGQQIGDTQYF

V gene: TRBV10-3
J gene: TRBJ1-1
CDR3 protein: CAISSQGNTEAFF

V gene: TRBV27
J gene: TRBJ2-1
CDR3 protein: CASSLRTGGAWNEQFF